This paragraph covers one T cell receptor beta chain sequence. Its antigen target is currently unknown. Nothing much larger sits one base from this clone, and base qualities are not available. TCRbeta CDR3 regions were amplified from genomic DNA using the immunoSEQ Assay, a bias-controlled multiplex PCR. Under the source paper's analysis protocol: Within the assay, amplification of reference gene primers was used to estimate how many nucleated cells each sample contained. To quantify the absolute abundance of each unique TCRbeta CDR3 rearrangement, sequence reads were collapsed and filtered. Productive Simpson clonality was computed per sample as the square root of Simpson's diversity index over productive rearrangements. TCRdb carries this immuneACCESS record with in-frame sequences only. Its versions omit some clonotypes, under half of them owing to an unresolved V gene in the studies checked, with the rest unexplained. V, J and clone size reflect that table, while D and trimming were determined from the DNA. The sample table shows about 200,000 clones, and about 88% are seen once. The ten largest account for 15% to 20% of the sample.

In Seattle, one collaborating source enrolled patients while the infection was active and tracked those patients longitudinally over the course of disease. The collaborating institutions used their own protocols to collect whole blood in K2EDTA tubes. For TCRbeta analysis, collaborators shipped samples as frozen whole blood, isolated PBMCs, or DNA extracted from either of those sample types. This sample is part of a study of blood T cell repertoires in COVID-19 (dated by TCRdb to the early 2020s). At the level of the whole study: Samples covering the acute and convalescent phases of COVID-19 were provided by collaborators in the United States, Italy and Spain. The prospective study material was composed of cDNA or gDNA derived from T cells, B-cell-depleted T cells, or PBMCs. The dataset comprised deeply sampled blood TCRbeta repertoires from subjects exposed to, actively infected with, or recovered from COVID-19. A freely available public database, intended as a resource for researchers studying the immune response to SARS-CoV-2, is where the repertoires were released. The samples were drawn from two sources: the first 160 participants of the ongoing ImmuneRACE study, and 1,200 or so subjects contributed by 6 global collaborators. Sample metadata almost always included a de-identified subject ID, COVID-19 status, age in years and sex. HLA class I and class II types, where available, came from metadata supplied by the sample provider rather than from assay-based typing.

The paper as a whole reports these results and caveats: Clinical and demographic metadata were provided uncurated, with the amount varying by source and participant.

The germline V gene supplies CDR1 SNHLY and CDR2 FYNNEI. Trimming leaves V shorter by 6 bases and J shorter by 5 bases, with the junction holding 17 bases beyond the gene matches. Spanning cysteine to phenylalanine, the CDR3 consists of 17 amino acids. The retained sequence is limited to the CDR3, 51 bases, with the frame set at the first base. The source is a man aged 50 to 59 with COVID-19, enrolled during active disease. Sequences were obtained from peripheral blood. The sequence joins TRBV2 to TRBJ2-5, with 8 middle bases fitting TRBD2. The nucleotide sequence reads TGTGCCAGCAGCCTCTCAACGTCCGGGGGGGGGCAGGAGACCCAGTACTTC. This translates into CASSLSTSGGGQETQYF.